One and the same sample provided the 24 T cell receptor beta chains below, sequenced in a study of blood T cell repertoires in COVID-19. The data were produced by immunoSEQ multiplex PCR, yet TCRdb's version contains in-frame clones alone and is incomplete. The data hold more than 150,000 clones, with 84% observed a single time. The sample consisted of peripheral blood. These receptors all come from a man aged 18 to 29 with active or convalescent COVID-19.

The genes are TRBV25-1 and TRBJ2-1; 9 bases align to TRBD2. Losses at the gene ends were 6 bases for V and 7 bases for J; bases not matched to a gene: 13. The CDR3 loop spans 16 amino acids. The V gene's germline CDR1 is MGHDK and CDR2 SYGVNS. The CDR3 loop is CASSGPGQAGGNEQFF. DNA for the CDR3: TGTGCCAGCAGCGGGCCCGGGCAAGCGGGGGGTAATGAGCAGTTCTTC.

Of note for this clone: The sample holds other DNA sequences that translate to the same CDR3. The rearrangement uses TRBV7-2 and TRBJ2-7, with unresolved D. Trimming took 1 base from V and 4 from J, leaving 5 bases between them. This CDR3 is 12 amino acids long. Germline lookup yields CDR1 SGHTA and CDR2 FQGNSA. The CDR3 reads CASSLDTYEQYF. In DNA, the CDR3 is TGTGCCAGCAGCTTAGATACATACGAGCAGTACTTC.

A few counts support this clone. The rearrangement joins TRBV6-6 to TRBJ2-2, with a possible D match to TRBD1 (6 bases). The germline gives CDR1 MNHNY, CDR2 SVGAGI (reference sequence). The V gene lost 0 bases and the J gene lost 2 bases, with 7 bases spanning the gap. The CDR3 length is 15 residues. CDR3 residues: CASSYSDSNTGELFF. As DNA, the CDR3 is TGTGCCAGCAGTTACTCGGACAGTAACACCGGGGAGCTGTTTTTT.

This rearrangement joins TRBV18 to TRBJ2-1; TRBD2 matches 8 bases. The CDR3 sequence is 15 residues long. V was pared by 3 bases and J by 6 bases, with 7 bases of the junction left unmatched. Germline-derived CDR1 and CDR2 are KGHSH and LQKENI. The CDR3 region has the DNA TGTGCCAGCTCACCTGGGACTAGTGGGTCCAATGAGCAGTTCTTC. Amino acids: CASSPGTSGSNEQFF.

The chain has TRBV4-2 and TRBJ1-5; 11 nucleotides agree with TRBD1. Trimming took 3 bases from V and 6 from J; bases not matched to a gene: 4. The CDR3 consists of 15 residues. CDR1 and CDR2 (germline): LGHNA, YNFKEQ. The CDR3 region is CASSHGTGGLQPQHF. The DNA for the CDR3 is TGTGCCAGCAGCCACGGGACAGGGGGTCTTCAGCCCCAGCATTTT.

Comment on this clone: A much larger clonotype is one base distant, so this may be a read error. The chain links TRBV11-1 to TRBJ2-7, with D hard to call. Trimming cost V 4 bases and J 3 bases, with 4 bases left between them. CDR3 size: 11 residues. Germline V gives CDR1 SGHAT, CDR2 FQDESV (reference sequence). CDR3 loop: CASSSSYEQYF. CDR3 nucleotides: TGTGCCAGCAGCTCCAGCTACGAGCAGTACTTC. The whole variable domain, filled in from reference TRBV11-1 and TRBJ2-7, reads EAEVAQSPRYKITEKSQAVAFWCDPISGHATLYWYRQILGQGPELLVQFQDESVVDDSQLPKDRFSAERLKGVDSTLKIQPAELGDSAMYLCASSSSYEQYFGPGTRLTVT.

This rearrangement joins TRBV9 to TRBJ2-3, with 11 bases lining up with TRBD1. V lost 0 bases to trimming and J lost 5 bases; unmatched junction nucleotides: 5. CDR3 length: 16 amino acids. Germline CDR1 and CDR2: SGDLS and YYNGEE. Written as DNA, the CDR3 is TGTGCCAGCAGCGTAGTGGGGGACAGGGGGATAGATACGCAGTATTTT. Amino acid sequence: CASSVVGDRGIDTQYF.

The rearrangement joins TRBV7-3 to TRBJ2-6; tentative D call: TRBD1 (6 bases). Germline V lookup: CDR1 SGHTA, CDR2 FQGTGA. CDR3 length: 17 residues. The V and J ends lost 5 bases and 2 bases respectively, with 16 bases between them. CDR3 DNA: TGTGCCAGCAGCCCCAGCCCCACAGGGACTGGGGCCAACGTCCTGACTTTC. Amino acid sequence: CASSPSPTGTGANVLTF.

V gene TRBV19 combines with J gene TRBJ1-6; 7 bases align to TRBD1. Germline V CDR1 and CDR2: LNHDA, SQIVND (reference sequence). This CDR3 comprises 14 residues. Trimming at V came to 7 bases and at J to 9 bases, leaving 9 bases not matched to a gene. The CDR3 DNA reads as TGTGCCAGTAAGGCGGCAGGGGGAGTTTCACCCCTCCACTTT. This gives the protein CASKAAGGVSPLHF.

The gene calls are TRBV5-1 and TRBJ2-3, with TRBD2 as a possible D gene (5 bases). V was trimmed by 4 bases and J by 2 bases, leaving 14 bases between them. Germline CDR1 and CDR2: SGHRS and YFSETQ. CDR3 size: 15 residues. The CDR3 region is CASSPLGRATDTQYF. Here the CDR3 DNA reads TGCGCCAGCAGCCCCCTCGGGCGGGCCACAGATACGCAGTATTTT.

The CDR3 DNA reads as TGCGCCAGCAGTGAGCTATTACAGAAGTACAACGGCTACACCTTC. Translation: CASSELLQKYNGYTF. This chain links TRBV10-2 with TRBJ1-2; D unclear. The CDR3 has 15 residues. Germline values: CDR1 WSHSY, CDR2 SAAADI. The V and J ends lost 2 bases and 8 bases respectively, with 18 bases between them.

CDR3 in DNA: TGTGCCAGCCGCCCCACGGGACAGGCCTCCTACGAGCAGTACTTC. This translates into CASRPTGQASYEQYF. This chain links TRBV28 with TRBJ2-7; the match to TRBD1 covers 8 bases. This CDR3 contains 15 residues. The trim removed 8 bases at V and 0 bases at J, leaving 9 bases unmatched. The germline gives CDR1 MDHEN, CDR2 SYDVKM.

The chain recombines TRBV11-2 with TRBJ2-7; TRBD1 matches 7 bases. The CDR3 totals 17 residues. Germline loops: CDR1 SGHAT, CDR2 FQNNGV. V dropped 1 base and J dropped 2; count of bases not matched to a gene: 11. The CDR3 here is CASSLAATGRITYEQYF. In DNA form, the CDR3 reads TGTGCCAGCAGCTTAGCGGCGACAGGGCGTATAACCTACGAGCAGTACTTC.

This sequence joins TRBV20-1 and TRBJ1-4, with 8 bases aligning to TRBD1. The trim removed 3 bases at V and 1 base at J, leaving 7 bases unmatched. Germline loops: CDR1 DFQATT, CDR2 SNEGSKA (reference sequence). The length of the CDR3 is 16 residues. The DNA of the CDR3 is TGCAGTGCTAGTAAGGCCAGGGGGCAAACTAATGAAAAACTGTTTTTT. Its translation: CSASKARGQTNEKLFF.

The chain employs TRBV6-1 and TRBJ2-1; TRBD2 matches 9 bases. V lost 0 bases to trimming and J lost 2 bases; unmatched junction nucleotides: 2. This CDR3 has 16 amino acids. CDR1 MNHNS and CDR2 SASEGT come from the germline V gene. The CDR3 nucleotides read TGTGCCAGCAGTGAAGCGTTAGCGGGGGCCTACAATGAGCAGTTCTTC. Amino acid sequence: CASSEALAGAYNEQFF.

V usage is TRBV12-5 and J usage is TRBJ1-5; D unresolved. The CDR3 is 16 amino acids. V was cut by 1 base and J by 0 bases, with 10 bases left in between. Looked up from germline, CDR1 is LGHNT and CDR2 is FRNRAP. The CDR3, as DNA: TGTGCTAGTGGTTTGGGGAAGGACTATAGCAATCAGCCCCAGCATTTT. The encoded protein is CASGLGKDYSNQPQHF. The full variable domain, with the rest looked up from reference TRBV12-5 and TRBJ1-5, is DARVTQTPRHKVTEMGQEVTMRCQPILGHNTVFWYRQTMMQGLELLAYFRNRAPLDDSGMPKDRFSAEMPDATLATLKIQPSEPRDSAVYFCASGLGKDYSNQPQHFGDGTRLSIL.

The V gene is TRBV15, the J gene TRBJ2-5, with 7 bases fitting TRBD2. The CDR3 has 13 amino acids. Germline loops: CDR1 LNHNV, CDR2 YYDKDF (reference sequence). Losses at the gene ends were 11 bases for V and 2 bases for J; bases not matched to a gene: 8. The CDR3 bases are TGTGCCGCGGGGGAGGCCAATCAAGAGACCCAGTACTTC. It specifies CAAGEANQETQYF. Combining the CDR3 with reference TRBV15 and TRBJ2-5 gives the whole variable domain DAMVIQNPRYQVTQFGKPVTLSCSQTLNHNVMYWYQQKSSQAPKLLFHYYDKDFNNEADTPDNFQSRRPNTSFCFLDIRSPGLGDTAMYLCAAGEANQETQYFGPGTRLLVL.

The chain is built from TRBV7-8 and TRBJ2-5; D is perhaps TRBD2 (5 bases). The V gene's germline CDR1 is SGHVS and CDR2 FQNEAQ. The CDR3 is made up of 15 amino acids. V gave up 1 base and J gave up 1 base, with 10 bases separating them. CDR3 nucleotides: TGTGCCAGCAGCTTAGATGGGAGCCGCCAAGAGACCCAGTACTTC. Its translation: CASSLDGSRQETQYF.

The CDR3 loop is CASSLARDGSSPLHF. In DNA form, the CDR3 reads TGCGCCAGCAGCTTGGCCAGGGACGGGAGTTCACCCCTCCACTTT. The rearrangement links TRBV5-1 to TRBJ1-6; perhaps TRBD1 as D (5 bases). This CDR3 contains 15 residues. Trimming left V 0 bases short and J 9 bases short, with 13 bases between. Looked up from germline, CDR1 is SGHRS and CDR2 is YFSETQ.

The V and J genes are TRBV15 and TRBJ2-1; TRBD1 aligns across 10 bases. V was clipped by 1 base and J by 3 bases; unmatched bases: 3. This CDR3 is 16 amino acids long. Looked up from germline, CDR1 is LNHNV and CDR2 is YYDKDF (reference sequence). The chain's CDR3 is CATSRGGTGVYNEQFF. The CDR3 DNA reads TGTGCCACCAGCAGAGGGGGGACAGGGGTCTACAATGAGCAGTTCTTC. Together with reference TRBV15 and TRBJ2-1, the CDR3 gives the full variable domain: DAMVIQNPRYQVTQFGKPVTLSCSQTLNHNVMYWYQQKSSQAPKLLFHYYDKDFNNEADTPDNFQSRRPNTSFCFLDIRSPGLGDTAMYLCATSRGGTGVYNEQFFGPGTRLTVL.

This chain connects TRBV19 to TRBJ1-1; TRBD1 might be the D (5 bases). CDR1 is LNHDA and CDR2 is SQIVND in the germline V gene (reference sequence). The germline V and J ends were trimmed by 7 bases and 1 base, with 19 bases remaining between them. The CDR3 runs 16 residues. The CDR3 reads CASTGLTGTGNTEAFF. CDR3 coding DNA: TGTGCCAGTACGGGACTAACCGGGACGGGGAACACTGAAGCTTTCTTT.

The CDR3 nucleotides are TGTGCCAGCAGTTACTCCCAGGGGGAGAACTATGGCTACACCTTC. This sequence encodes CASSYSQGENYGYTF. The J gene is TRBJ1-2, the V gene TRBV6-6, with TRBD1 identical over 7 bases. V dropped 0 bases and J dropped 2; count of bases not matched to a gene: 3. Germline assignment: CDR1 MNHNY and CDR2 SVGAGI (reference sequence). The CDR3 loop spans 15 amino acids.

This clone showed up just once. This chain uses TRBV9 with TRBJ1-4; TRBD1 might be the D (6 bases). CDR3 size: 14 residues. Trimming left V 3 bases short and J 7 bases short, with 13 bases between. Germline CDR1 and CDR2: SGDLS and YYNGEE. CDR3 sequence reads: CASSATGWSEKLFF. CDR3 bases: TGTGCCAGCAGCGCAACAGGGTGGAGTGAAAAACTGTTTTTT.

CDR3 DNA sequence: TGTGCCAGCAGCTTAGCGGGACAGGGTGCACGGGGGTATGGCTACACCTTC. It yields the protein CASSLAGQGARGYGYTF. V gene TRBV11-2 combines with J gene TRBJ1-2, with 9 bases aligning to TRBD1. The V segment lost 1 base and the J segment 5 bases; nucleotides outside the gene matches: 11. This CDR3 has 17 amino acids. The germline V gene encodes CDR1 SGHAT and CDR2 FQNNGV.